This TCR beta chain was sequenced for a study of cytomegalovirus exposure and HLA in healthy donors. Findings and limits, study-wide: In an earlier analysis, productive rearrangement rates for most beta V segments clustered near 87% or 30%.

As concerns this clone: The antigen is unknown.

The CDR3 extends over 15 amino acids. Germline V gene sequence: CDR1 SGHRS, CDR2 YFSETQ. V shed 4 bases and J shed 0 bases, with 14 bases lying between them. PCR involved 60 Vbeta and 13 Jbeta primers. The data were produced by immunoSEQ multiplex PCR, yet TCRdb's version contains in-frame clones alone and is incomplete. Of around 110,000 clones listed, less than 80% are singletons. The receptor was isolated from a man under 40 in good health and CMV-seronegative. This chain uses TRBV5-1 with TRBJ2-7; D is perhaps TRBD2 (6 bases). The sequenced sample was PBMCs. The CDR3 DNA reads TGCGCCAGCAGCCAAAGACTAGGATCCTCCTACGAGCAGTACTTC. Amino acids: CASSQRLGSSYEQYF.